This TCR beta chain was identified in a study of response to subunit inactivated influenza vaccine. Study-wide results and limits: There was a suggestion from the authors that each seasonal influenza vaccination recruits few new T cells.

About this clonotype: Its antigen remains unknown.

CDR3 size: 13 residues. CDR1 and CDR2 from the germline V gene are KGHSH and LQKENI. V lost 4 bases to trimming and J lost 2 bases, with 8 bases between them. TCRdb ran MiXCR on the RT-PCR reads and lists one entry per CDR3 protein. In the table there are 430,000 or so distinct CDR3 sequences, approximately 11% of which are singletons. The input for sequencing was PBMCs from blood, taken around seven weeks after vaccination. The source is a man aged 45-65 years who received an inactivated influenza vaccine. The chain uses TRBV18 and TRBJ2-5; D is unclear. The CDR3 DNA is TGTGCCAGCTCACAAATTCTACAAGAGACCCAGTACTTC. Translating it yields CASSQILQETQYF.